Included here is one T cell receptor (beta chain) sequence, with context. Its specificity is unknown. From germline, CDR1 is MNHNS and CDR2 SASEGT. The CDR3 is 17 amino acids. V lost 4 bases to trimming and J lost 0 bases, with 16 bases between them. The data stem from a study of shared clonotypes between healthy human individuals. Study-wide findings and caveats: Large sequencing depth failed to make sorted-subset sequencing complete, rarefaction showed.

Data came from immunoSEQ multiplex PCR; TCRdb stores just in-frame clones and leaves some out. The sample lists some 650,000 clones, 95% to 98% seen once, with roughly 0.05% in the top ten. The V call is TRBV6-1, the J call TRBJ1-5, with D possibly matching TRBD1 (5 bases). The sequencing sample was made of naive CD4+ T cells sorted from blood. This sample's subset: CD45RA+ positively selected. The sequence came from a woman in her 30s in good health. CDR3 coding DNA: TGTGCCAGCAGTGGAGGCTCTACAGGTTATAGCAATCAGCCCCAGCATTTT. As protein: CASSGGSTGYSNQPQHF.